The rows below give T cell receptor beta chains drawn from one sample of a study of blood T cell repertoires in COVID-19. Method: immunoSEQ multiplex PCR; TCRdb's copy keeps in-frame clones and lacks some. The table records some 80,000 clones, 86% of them present only once. The sequenced material came from peripheral blood. These receptors were taken from a human donor in a cohort sampled during active COVID-19. Both conserved end residues are part of each CDR3.

v_call cdr3_aa
TRBV9 CASRAGGNTGELFF
TRBV4-1 CASSQPTSGRRADTQYF
TRBV12-5 CASGSTGQADYNEQFF
TRBV28 CASSPGQGNINIQYF
TRBV28 CASCGQGQMNTEAFF
TRBV11-3 CASSAWDSYNEQFF
TRBV5-1 CASSLRRPEETQYF
TRBV9 CASSVGNSGSEQFF
TRBV5-4 CASSSGDRGYNEQFF
TRBV19 CASTRGDKPYEQYF
TRBV5-1 CASSLEAGYNEQFF
TRBV11-2 CASSLVSGGWVVGGYTF
TRBV29-1 CSGRSTEAFF
TRBV19 CASSIGGVYQETQYF
TRBV7-2 CASNRQGSSYGYTF
TRBV5-1 CASSPQGEEGYTF
TRBV6-1 CASSEAGRGPVREKLFF
TRBV28 CASSSTSGEVTDTQYF
TRBV28 CASSLSHGVRKLFF
TRBV11-1 CASSRDRGNNSPLHF
TRBV10-3 CAISTGTGVTDTQYF
TRBV7-3 CASSPGHGNSGANVLTF
TRBV29-1 CSVGQTSGGEQYF
TRBV19 CASSIPGQGFEKLFF
TRBV4-2 CASSQQEGGYDIQYF
TRBV3-1/TRBV3-2 CASSQDLEQYF
TRBV6-1 CASSAPFGQGGTDTQYF
TRBV12-1 CASSLGTSRKNIQYF
TRBV7-3 CASSPGTGGSQYF
TRBV19 CASSAPGQGDLEQYF
TRBV30 CAWEEGTRRGTQYF
TRBV7-2 CASSSGTWSGGELFF
TRBV6-6 CASSLGSNGSPLHF
TRBV6-1 CASSDGWRSNQPQHF
TRBV11-2 CASSLDTSGGAYEQFF
TRBV12-3/TRBV12-4 CASQSTDTQYF
TRBV2 CASRKTEVGNEKLFF
TRBV7-3 CASSLSQGRNEQFF
TRBV18 CASSPQVRETQYF
TRBV7-8 CASSTRSGTGLLDEQFF
TRBV11-3 CASSLDHPRSGANVLTF
TRBV7-8 CASSSGTSGNYNEQFF